The 30 T cell receptor beta chains below were found in one sample sequenced in a study of OX40 agonist ivuxolimab in advanced cancers. The assay was immunoSEQ multiplex PCR, and TCRdb's table has in-frame clones only and misses some. The table has tens of thousands of clones, around 92% seen once; the top ten hold roughly 8.6%. The sample consisted of CD4+ or CD8+ T cells sorted from blood, taken in a trial of the OX40 agonist ivuxolimab. These receptors originate from an adult with an advanced solid tumor such as melanoma, head and neck, liver or kidney cancer.

The chain links TRBV9 to TRBJ2-2; D tentatively fits TRBD1 or TRBD2 (5 bases each). The CDR3 sequence is 13 residues long. Germline values: CDR1 SGDLS, CDR2 YYNGEE. The ends were cut back, 3 bases at V and 4 bases at J, with 7 bases in the middle. CDR3 loop: CASSAGLTGELFF. CDR3 bases: TGTGCCAGCAGCGCGGGGCTCACCGGGGAGCTGTTTTTT.

The chain joins TRBV7-9 to TRBJ1-2; 8 bases map to TRBD1. This CDR3 comprises 17 residues. The germline CDR1 and CDR2 sequences are SEHNR and FQNEAQ (reference sequence). V dropped 5 bases and J dropped 3; count of bases not matched to a gene: 14. The CDR3 DNA sequence: TGTGCCAGCAGCCACAGTGGGACCCAGGGGGCGTACTATGGCTACACCTTC. This sequence encodes CASSHSGTQGAYYGYTF.

V usage is TRBV25-1 and J usage is TRBJ2-5; the D is unclear. Germline CDR1 is MGHDK and CDR2 is SYGVNS. V lost 4 bases, J lost 3 bases, and 6 bases lay in between. There are 12 residues in the CDR3. The CDR3 reads CASSGAEETQYF. CDR3 bases: TGTGCCAGCAGTGGGGCTGAAGAGACCCAGTACTTC.

The V call is TRBV27, the J call TRBJ1-4; tentative D call: TRBD1 (5 bases). Trimming removed 4 bases from V and 4 bases from J, with 10 bases in between. This CDR3 comprises 14 residues. Germline V gene data show CDR1 as MNHEY and CDR2 as SMNVEV (reference sequence). CDR3 sequence: CASSWTLGNEKLFF. In DNA form, the CDR3 reads TGTGCCAGCAGTTGGACACTCGGTAATGAAAAACTGTTTTTT.

This clone was observed a handful of times. V usage is TRBV18 and J usage is TRBJ2-5; D is uncertain. Germline V gene lookup returns CDR1 KGHSH and CDR2 LQKENI. The CDR3 totals 15 residues. V lost 8 bases and J lost 5, with 21 bases in between. In nucleotides, the CDR3 is TGTGCCAGCCTCCCCGTAGGGCCCCCGAGGGAGACCCAGTACTTC. This sequence encodes CASLPVGPPRETQYF. Complete variable domain (other parts from reference TRBV18 and TRBJ2-5): NAGVMQNPRHLVRRRGQEARLRCSPMKGHSHVYWYRQLPEEGLKFMVYLQKENIIDESGMPKERFSAEFPKEGPSILRIQQVVRGDSAAYFCASLPVGPPRETQYFGPGTRLLVL.

This clone occurred once. The chain employs TRBV4-3 and TRBJ2-2; 13 nucleotides align to TRBD2. Germline V gene data show CDR1 as LGHNA and CDR2 as YSLEER. The length of the CDR3 is 16 residues. V dropped 5 bases and J dropped 6; count of bases not matched to a gene: 6. The CDR3 coding sequence is TGCGCCAGCAGCTTCGGACTAGCGGGGGTCCCCGGGGAGCTGTTTTTT. This gives the protein CASSFGLAGVPGELFF.

The gene calls are TRBV7-8 and TRBJ2-7; D perhaps matches TRBD2 (5 bases). The V end was cut by 1 base, the J end by 3 bases, with 25 bases between. The germline V gene encodes CDR1 SGHVS and CDR2 FQNEAQ. The CDR3 has 19 residues. The CDR3 region has the DNA TGTGCCAGCAGCTTAGGAATGGCAGGACTGCAAACGGGTGTCTACGAGCAGTACTTC. Translated: CASSLGMAGLQTGVYEQYF. Full variable domain (rest looked up from reference TRBV7-8 and TRBJ2-7): GAGVSQSPRYKVAKRGQDVALRCDPISGHVSLFWYQQALGQGPEFLTYFQNEAQLDKSGLPSDRFFAERPEGSVSTLKIQRTQQEDSAVYLCASSLGMAGLQTGVYEQYFGPGTRLTVT.

The V call is TRBV6-5, the J call TRBJ2-6; D not resolved. Trimming removed 7 bases at V and 2 bases at J, with 9 bases between. Germline CDR1 and CDR2: MNHEY and SVGAGI. The length of the CDR3 is 14 residues. The CDR3: CASTKLAGANVLTF. For the CDR3, the DNA is TGTGCCAGCACCAAACTGGCTGGGGCCAACGTCCTGACTTTC.

The rearrangement joins TRBV7-9 to TRBJ1-1; 8 bases align to TRBD1. V shed 3 bases and J 0 bases; nucleotides not matched to a gene: 12. The CDR3 covers 18 residues. Germline loops: CDR1 SEHNR, CDR2 FQNEAQ (reference sequence). CDR3 in amino acids: CASSFTGTGWAMNTEAFF. The CDR3 bases are TGTGCCAGCAGCTTCACCGGGACAGGTTGGGCCATGAACACTGAAGCTTTCTTT. Complete variable domain (other parts from reference TRBV7-9 and TRBJ1-1): DTGVSQNPRHKITKRGQNVTFRCDPISEHNRLYWYRQTLGQGPEFLTYFQNEAQLEKSRLLSDRFSAERPKGSFSTLEIQRTEQGDSAMYLCASSFTGTGWAMNTEAFFGQGTRLTVV.

The chain uses TRBV6-1 and TRBJ2-1; possibly TRBD2 for D (5 bases). The CDR3 contains 13 residues. Trimming removed 6 bases at V and 8 bases at J, with 14 bases between. Germline V lookup: CDR1 MNHNS, CDR2 SASEGT. In DNA form, the CDR3 reads TGTGCCAGCAGGCCCGACCCGGGGTATGAGCAGTTCTTC. It is translated as CASRPDPGYEQFF.

This clone appeared once. The chain couples TRBV7-6 to TRBJ2-7, with D tentatively TRBD2 (6 bases). The germline V and J ends were trimmed by 0 bases and 7 bases, with 10 bases remaining between them. The CDR3 consists of 13 residues. In germline, CDR1 is SGHVS, CDR2 FNYEAQ. The CDR3 is CASSLAEGWEQYF. CDR3 bases: TGTGCCAGCAGCTTAGCGGAGGGTTGGGAGCAGTACTTC.

The J gene is TRBJ1-1, the V gene TRBV13; D is unclear. The CDR3 has 14 amino acids. From germline, CDR1 is PRHDT and CDR2 FYEKMQ (reference sequence). Deletions cut 4 bases from V and 8 bases from J, with 17 bases between. CDR3 sequence: CASSWVSIIPEAFF. CDR3 coding DNA: TGTGCCAGCAGCTGGGTCTCGATCATCCCCGAAGCTTTCTTT. The complete variable domain, with remaining parts taken from reference TRBV13 and TRBJ1-1, reads AAGVIQSPRHLIKEKRETATLKCYPIPRHDTVYWYQQGPGQDPQFLISFYEKMQSDKGSIPDRFSAQQFSDYHSELNMSSLELGDSALYFCASSWVSIIPEAFFGQGTRLTVV.

The gene calls are TRBV6-1 and TRBJ2-7; 8 bases fit TRBD2. Trimming took 6 bases from V and 4 from J; bases not matched to a gene: 5. Germline CDR1 reads MNHNS; CDR2 reads SASEGT. CDR3 length: 13 residues. The CDR3 loop is CASRRTSSYEQYF. CDR3 DNA sequence: TGTGCCAGCAGGAGGACTAGCAGTTACGAGCAGTACTTC.

The genes are TRBV19 and TRBJ1-1; no clear D gene. This CDR3 contains 13 residues. Between the trimmed V and J ends, which lost 11 bases and 1 base, there was a span of 14 bases. In germline, CDR1 is LNHDA, CDR2 SQIVND (reference sequence). CDR3 residues: CAASPGSNTEAFF. For the CDR3, the DNA is TGTGCCGCCTCCCCGGGGTCGAACACTGAAGCTTTCTTT.

The chain links TRBV7-6 to TRBJ2-1; 7 positions match TRBD1. Germline CDR1 reads SGHVS; CDR2 reads FNYEAQ. V dropped 5 bases and J dropped 5; count of bases not matched to a gene: 15. The CDR3 is 17 residues long. This CDR3 reads CASSPTPSGTVNNEQFF. The DNA for the CDR3 is TGTGCCAGCAGCCCTACCCCCTCCGGGACAGTAAACAATGAGCAGTTCTTC.

Concerning this clone: One end of the junction fails to match germline, which may point to a read error. The V call is TRBV2, the J call TRBJ2-3; D remains ambiguous. Germline-derived CDR1 and CDR2 are SNHLY and FYNNEI. The CDR3 has 12 residues. CDR3 loop: CASREGRFAQYF. The CDR3 bases are TGTGCCAGCAGGGAAGGACGGTTTGCGCAGTATTTT.

V is TRBV7-2 and J is TRBJ1-5; D is ambiguous. The CDR3 loop spans 12 amino acids. CDR1 and CDR2 from the germline V gene are SGHTA and FQGNSA. V dropped 1 base and J dropped 8 bases, with 6 bases sitting between them. CDR3 in amino acids: CASSLGPKPQHF. CDR3 coding DNA: TGTGCCAGCAGCTTAGGCCCGAAGCCCCAGCATTTT.

The chain employs TRBV10-3 and TRBJ1-1; D ambiguous. Trimming took off 4 bases at V and 7 bases at J, with 13 bases between the two ends. The CDR3 runs 13 residues. Germline CDR1 and CDR2: ENHRY and SYGVKD. CDR3 sequence reads: CAISGFGRGEAFF. In DNA form, the CDR3 reads TGTGCCATCAGTGGATTCGGGCGGGGTGAAGCTTTCTTT.

The gene calls are TRBV4-1 and TRBJ1-4; D perhaps matches TRBD1 (6 bases). V lost 3 bases and J 3 bases, leaving 11 bases between the germline ends. Germline loops: CDR1 MGHRA, CDR2 YSYEKL. CDR3 length equals 15 residues. The CDR3 coding sequence is TGCGCCAGCAGCCAGGGGGCACTTTCTAATGAAAAACTGTTTTTT. Protein: CASSQGALSNEKLFF.

This chain uses TRBV4-1 with TRBJ2-1; D gene unclear. Germline loops: CDR1 MGHRA, CDR2 YSYEKL. This CDR3 is built from 13 residues. V was shortened by 1 base and J by 3 bases, with 4 bases between the two germline ends. CDR3 in amino acids: CASSQGGYNEQFF. In DNA, the CDR3 is TGCGCCAGCAGCCAAGGAGGCTACAATGAGCAGTTCTTC.

This sequence joins TRBV7-8 and TRBJ2-1; the D gene is possibly TRBD2 (7 bases). The germline gives CDR1 SGHVS, CDR2 FQNEAQ. The CDR3 has 14 residues. Between the trimmed V and J ends, which lost 6 bases and 8 bases, there was a span of 17 bases. CDR3 amino acids: CASRRLGGAHEQFF. The CDR3 DNA sequence: TGTGCCAGCAGACGACTGGGGGGGGCACATGAGCAGTTCTTC.

This rearrangement joins TRBV7-9 to TRBJ2-5; D is perhaps TRBD1 (6 bases). Between the trimmed V and J ends, which lost 5 bases and 4 bases, there was a span of 26 bases. Germline V gene lookup returns CDR1 SEHNR and CDR2 FQNEAQ (reference sequence). The CDR3 spans 18 residues. For the CDR3, the DNA is TGTGCCAGCAGCCCTCTCACTAATGGGGGCCGTTATCGAGAGACCCAGTACTTC. Translating it yields CASSPLTNGGRYRETQYF.

V is TRBV5-6 and J is TRBJ2-1; 7 nucleotides align to TRBD2. This CDR3 comprises 15 residues. Trimming removed 0 bases from V and 2 bases from J; junction bases left unmatched: 2. In germline, CDR1 is SGHDT, CDR2 YYEEEE. The CDR3 sequence: CASSLDGGAYNEQFF. In DNA, the CDR3 is TGTGCCAGCAGCTTGGATGGGGGGGCCTACAATGAGCAGTTCTTC.

V and J are TRBV7-8 and TRBJ2-7; 10 bases fit TRBD2. The length of the CDR3 is 15 residues. Looked up from germline, CDR1 is SGHVS and CDR2 is FQNEAQ. The junction had 7 bases not matched to a gene; V was cut back by 1 base and J by 7 bases. The CDR3 protein is CASSLVGTSVWEQYF. CDR3 DNA sequence: TGTGCCAGCAGCTTAGTGGGGACTAGCGTGTGGGAGCAGTACTTC.

The genes are TRBV9 and TRBJ2-7; perhaps TRBD2 as D (6 bases). V was pared by 3 bases and J by 7 bases, with 14 bases between. The length of the CDR3 is 13 residues. CDR1 and CDR2 (germline): SGDLS, YYNGEE. The CDR3 region has the DNA TGTGCCAGCAGCGCCGGGACTGCAGGAGAGCAGTACTTC. This translates into CASSAGTAGEQYF. Combining the CDR3 with reference TRBV9 and TRBJ2-7 gives the whole variable domain DSGVTQTPKHLITATGQRVTLRCSPRSGDLSVYWYQQSLDQGLQFLIQYYNGEERAKGNILERFSAQQFPDLHSELNLSSLELGDSALYFCASSAGTAGEQYFGPGTRLTVT.

CDR3 sequence (DNA): TGCGCCAGCAGCCACAGCCTAGGGACAGATTATGGCTACACCTTC. This encodes CASSHSLGTDYGYTF. The rearrangement uses TRBV4-1 and TRBJ1-2, with 7 bases fitting TRBD1. V dropped 3 bases and J dropped 5; count of bases not matched to a gene: 9. Germline lookup yields CDR1 MGHRA and CDR2 YSYEKL. The CDR3 extends over 15 amino acids.

A note on this clone: Other nucleotide sequences from this sample produce the same CDR3. The V gene is TRBV5-6, the J gene TRBJ2-3, with D hard to call. CDR1 is SGHDT and CDR2 is YYEEEE in the germline V gene. The CDR3 extends over 12 amino acids. Trimming removed 0 bases from V and 5 bases from J, with 4 bases in between. CDR3: CASSLVGDTQYF. CDR3 sequence (DNA): TGTGCCAGCAGCTTGGTCGGAGATACGCAGTATTTT.

The chain links TRBV11-3 to TRBJ1-5; D is perhaps TRBD1 (6 bases). CDR1 and CDR2 from the germline V gene are SGHNT and YENEEA. The CDR3 runs to 14 residues. The V end was cut by 4 bases, the J end by 8 bases, with 15 bases between. CDR3 nucleotide sequence: TGTGCCAGCAGCTCGGCCCAGGGGCTTAAGCCCCAGCATTTT. Protein sequence: CASSSAQGLKPQHF.

CDR3 coding DNA: TGTGCCAGCAGCCGCACAGGGGGCGATCAGCCCCAGCATTTT. Protein product: CASSRTGGDQPQHF. The gene calls are TRBV5-5 and TRBJ1-5, with 9 bases matching TRBD1. The CDR3 spans 14 residues. Germline CDR1 SGHKS, CDR2 YYEKEE (reference sequence). J was trimmed by 5 bases and V by 4 bases; bases with no gene match: 4.

The rearrangement joins TRBV27 to TRBJ2-7; 11 positions match TRBD1. This CDR3 spans 16 amino acids. Looked up from germline, CDR1 is MNHEY and CDR2 is SMNVEV (reference sequence). The ends lost 3 bases at V and 2 bases at J; junction bases unmatched: 6. CDR3 region: CASSFSRDRGAYEQYF. The CDR3 DNA is TGTGCCAGCAGTTTTTCCCGGGACAGGGGGGCCTACGAGCAGTACTTC.